A selection of T cell receptor beta chains follows, all from one sample in a study of blood T cell repertoires in COVID-19. The method was immunoSEQ multiplex PCR; TCRdb's version includes in-frame clones alone and lacks a portion of them. Found here are more than 35,000 clones, about 88% of them singletons; the top ten hold 15% to 20%. Sequencing was performed on peripheral blood. The receptors shown here come from a man between 65 and 80 years old with acute or convalescent COVID-19. The CDR3 runs from the conserved cysteine through the conserved F or W. A D gene is named only where the DNA matches it firmly. Where a row states a size, it is once, few, many or the class of an expanded clone; other rows omit it.

v_gene: TRBV18
j_gene: TRBJ1-3
abundance: .
d_gene: TRBD1
len: 16
CDR3aa: CASSPAGGSSGNTIYF
CDR3nt: TGTGCCAGCTCACCAGCAGGGGGCAGTTCTGGAAACACCATATATTTT

v_gene: TRBV28
j_gene: TRBJ2-5
abundance: .
d_gene: .
len: 13
CDR3aa: CASSPRDRETQYF
CDR3nt: TGTGCCAGCAGTCCGCGGGACCGGGAGACCCAGTACTTC

v_gene: TRBV7-9
j_gene: TRBJ2-7
abundance: .
d_gene: TRBD1
len: 14
CDR3aa: CASSWGQGGYEQYF
CDR3nt: TGTGCCAGCAGCTGGGGACAGGGGGGCTACGAGCAGTACTTC

v_gene: TRBV24-1
j_gene: TRBJ2-3
abundance: .
d_gene: .
len: 16
CDR3aa: CATSLGGTAGTDTQYF
CDR3nt: TGTGCCACCAGCCTCGGGGGAACCGCAGGCACAGATACGCAGTATTTT

v_gene: TRBV5-1
j_gene: TRBJ2-2
abundance: .
d_gene: TRBD2
len: 17
CDR3aa: CASSPRLGREGTGELFF
CDR3nt: TGCGCCAGCAGCCCCAGATTGGGGCGGGAGGGCACCGGGGAGCTGTTTTTT

v_gene: TRBV9
j_gene: TRBJ2-5
abundance: .
d_gene: TRBD1
len: 15
CDR3aa: CASSVDGTGQETQYF
CDR3nt: TGTGCCAGCAGCGTAGATGGGACAGGTCAAGAGACCCAGTACTTC

v_gene: TRBV12-2
j_gene: TRBJ1-4
abundance: .
d_gene: .
len: 15
CDR3aa: CASRLGRRGHEKLFF
CDR3nt: TGTGCAAGTCGCTTAGGGCGGAGGGGGCACGAAAAACTGTTTTTT

v_gene: TRBV14
j_gene: TRBJ1-2
abundance: .
d_gene: .
len: 14
CDR3aa: CASSQAGGAYGYTF
CDR3nt: TGTGCCAGCAGCCAAGCGGGGGGGGCCTATGGCTACACCTTC

v_gene: TRBV4-2
j_gene: TRBJ2-2
abundance: .
d_gene: .
len: 14
CDR3aa: CASSQPSNTGELFF
CDR3nt: TGTGCCAGCAGCCAACCTAGCAACACCGGGGAGCTGTTTTTT

v_gene: TRBV14
j_gene: TRBJ1-2
abundance: once
d_gene: .
len: 13
CDR3aa: CASSQEQAYGYTF
CDR3nt: TGTGCCAGCAGCCAAGAACAGGCTTATGGCTACACCTTC

v_gene: TRBV11-2
j_gene: TRBJ1-2
abundance: .
d_gene: .
len: 15
CDR3aa: CASSSPRGPNYGYTF
CDR3nt: TGTGCCAGCAGCTCTCCGCGGGGACCCAACTATGGCTACACCTTC

v_gene: TRBV5-1
j_gene: TRBJ2-5
abundance: .
d_gene: TRBD1
len: 13
CDR3aa: CASSGTAKETQYF
CDR3nt: TGCGCCAGCAGCGGGACAGCAAAAGAGACCCAGTACTTC

v_gene: TRBV5-6
j_gene: TRBJ1-1
abundance: .
d_gene: .
len: 14
CDR3aa: CASSLTEPGAEAFF
CDR3nt: TGTGCCAGCAGCTTGACCGAGCCCGGGGCTGAAGCTTTCTTT

v_gene: TRBV3-1/TRBV3-2
j_gene: TRBJ2-5
abundance: .
d_gene: .
len: 14
CDR3aa: CASSQGRVGETQYF
CDR3nt: TGTGCCAGCAGCCAAGGACGGGTCGGAGAGACCCAGTACTTC

v_gene: TRBV6-5
j_gene: TRBJ2-3
abundance: .
d_gene: .
len: 15
CDR3aa: CASSYARRGTDTQYF
CDR3nt: TGTGCCAGCAGTTACGCCCGACGGGGCACAGATACGCAGTATTTT

v_gene: TRBV14
j_gene: TRBJ1-2
abundance: once
d_gene: .
len: 13
CDR3aa: CASSQQVSYGYTF
CDR3nt: TGTGCCAGCAGCCAACAGGTCTCCTATGGCTACACCTTC

v_gene: TRBV7-9
j_gene: TRBJ2-7
abundance: medium-sized
d_gene: TRBD2
len: 15
CDR3aa: CASSLAVAGGYEQYF
CDR3nt: TGTGCCAGCAGCTTAGCGGTAGCGGGAGGCTACGAGCAGTACTTC

v_gene: TRBV27
j_gene: TRBJ2-7
abundance: .
d_gene: TRBD2
len: 14
CDR3aa: CASSPGTSGNLQYF
CDR3nt: TGTGCCAGCAGTCCGGGGACTAGCGGGAACCTCCAGTACTTC

v_gene: TRBV3-1/TRBV3-2
j_gene: TRBJ2-1
abundance: .
d_gene: TRBD2
len: 16
CDR3aa: CASSLGGGGHFNEQFF
CDR3nt: TGTGCCAGCAGCCTGGGGGGGGGTGGACACTTCAATGAGCAGTTCTTC

v_gene: TRBV2
j_gene: TRBJ2-5
abundance: .
d_gene: .
len: 14
CDR3aa: CASRGRTKQETQYF
CDR3nt: TGTGCCAGCAGGGGCAGAACGAAGCAAGAGACCCAGTACTTC

v_gene: TRBV28
j_gene: TRBJ1-1
abundance: .
d_gene: TRBD1
len: 14
CDR3aa: CASSSGQNNTESFF
CDR3nt: TGTGCCAGCAGTTCGGGACAGAATAACACTGAATCTTTCTTT

v_gene: TRBV27
j_gene: TRBJ2-7
abundance: .
d_gene: TRBD2
len: 15
CDR3aa: CASRAGSGSSYEQYF
CDR3nt: TGTGCCAGCAGGGCAGGGAGCGGGAGCTCCTACGAGCAGTACTTC

v_gene: TRBV7-6
j_gene: TRBJ2-7
abundance: .
d_gene: .
len: 15
CDR3aa: CASSPKRTDLYEQYF
CDR3nt: TGTGCCAGCAGCCCAAAGAGGACAGACCTCTACGAGCAGTACTTC

v_gene: TRBV27
j_gene: TRBJ1-6
abundance: .
d_gene: .
len: 17
CDR3aa: CASSFLGGGYVDSPLHF
CDR3nt: TGTGCCAGCAGTTTTCTCGGTGGGGGGTATGTAGATTCACCCCTCCACTTT

v_gene: TRBV23-1
j_gene: TRBJ1-4
abundance: .
d_gene: .
len: 14
CDR3aa: CASTRGGGREKLFF
CDR3nt: TGCGCCAGCACCAGGGGCGGGGGACGTGAAAAACTGTTTTTT

v_gene: TRBV6-5
j_gene: TRBJ1-5
abundance: .
d_gene: .
len: 10
CDR3aa: CAISDQPQHF
CDR3nt: TGTGCCATCTCCGATCAGCCCCAGCATTTT

v_gene: TRBV7-9
j_gene: TRBJ1-4
abundance: .
d_gene: TRBD1
len: 15
CDR3aa: CASSQGGGTNEKLFF
CDR3nt: TGTGCCAGCAGCCAGGGGGGAGGCACTAATGAAAAACTGTTTTTT

v_gene: TRBV27
j_gene: TRBJ2-3
abundance: .
d_gene: TRBD2
len: 17
CDR3aa: CASSSLPKGLAGLPQYF
CDR3nt: TGTGCCAGCAGTTCGCTTCCCAAGGGACTAGCGGGCCTCCCGCAGTATTTT

v_gene: TRBV9
j_gene: TRBJ2-5
abundance: few
d_gene: .
len: 15
CDR3aa: CPTRGGGGPQETQYF
CDR3nt: TGTCCCACCCGCGGAGGGGGGGGGCCCCAAGAGACCCAGTACTTC

v_gene: TRBV12-5
j_gene: TRBJ2-5
abundance: once
d_gene: .
len: 11
CDR3aa: CASGLKETQYF
CDR3nt: TGTGCTAGTGGCCTTAAAGAGACCCAGTACTTC

v_gene: TRBV11-2
j_gene: TRBJ2-2
abundance: .
d_gene: .
len: 12
CDR3aa: CASSSYTGELFF
CDR3nt: TGTGCCAGCAGCTCATACACCGGGGAGCTGTTTTTT

v_gene: TRBV5-6
j_gene: TRBJ1-5
abundance: .
d_gene: .
len: 13
CDR3aa: CASGKEGGQPQHF
CDR3nt: TGTGCCAGCGGAAAGGAGGGTGGCCAGCCCCAGCATTTT

v_gene: TRBV27
j_gene: TRBJ2-5
abundance: .
d_gene: .
len: 13
CDR3aa: CASSFTGQETQYF
CDR3nt: TGTGCCAGCAGTTTCACAGGACAAGAGACCCAGTACTTC

v_gene: TRBV11-1
j_gene: TRBJ2-1
abundance: few
d_gene: TRBD2
len: 16
CDR3aa: CASSSATSEFINEQFF
CDR3nt: TGTGCCAGCAGCTCTGCGACTAGCGAATTTATCAATGAGCAGTTCTTC

v_gene: TRBV6-6
j_gene: TRBJ2-3
abundance: .
d_gene: TRBD2
len: 16
CDR3aa: CASSYSLAGGFDTQYF
CDR3nt: TGTGCCAGCAGTTACTCTCTAGCGGGAGGATTTGATACGCAGTATTTT

v_gene: TRBV5-4
j_gene: TRBJ1-1
abundance: .
d_gene: .
len: 13
CDR3aa: CASSPTMNTEAFF
CDR3nt: TGTGCCAGCAGCCCGACAATGAACACTGAAGCTTTCTTT

v_gene: TRBV6-6
j_gene: TRBJ1-1
abundance: .
d_gene: .
len: 15
CDR3aa: CASSYPGGPDTEAFF
CDR3nt: TGTGCCAGCAGTTACCCGGGGGGGCCCGACACTGAAGCTTTCTTT

v_gene: TRBV7-2
j_gene: TRBJ1-2
abundance: .
d_gene: TRBD1
len: 13
CDR3aa: CASSFSGGNGYTF
CDR3nt: TGTGCCAGCAGCTTCTCAGGGGGCAATGGCTACACCTTC

v_gene: TRBV7-2
j_gene: TRBJ1-6
abundance: .
d_gene: .
len: 15
CDR3aa: CASSSQGMHDSPLHF
CDR3nt: TGTGCCAGCAGCTCGCAGGGGATGCATGATTCACCCCTCCACTTT

v_gene: TRBV19
j_gene: TRBJ2-3
abundance: .
d_gene: TRBD2
len: 17
CDR3aa: CASSTRTSGRKTDTQYF
CDR3nt: TGTGCCAGTAGTACCCGGACTAGCGGGAGGAAGACAGATACGCAGTATTTT

v_gene: TRBV5-1
j_gene: TRBJ1-1
abundance: .
d_gene: .
len: 14
CDR3aa: CASSLEGEDTEAFF
CDR3nt: TGCGCCAGCAGCTTGGAAGGGGAAGACACTGAAGCTTTCTTT

v_gene: TRBV15
j_gene: TRBJ1-5
abundance: .
d_gene: .
len: 14
CDR3aa: CATSRAMSYQPQHF
CDR3nt: TGTGCCACCAGCAGAGCGATGAGCTACCAGCCCCAGCATTTT

v_gene: TRBV28
j_gene: TRBJ2-7
abundance: .
d_gene: .
len: 17
CDR3aa: CASSLGRTGEKLYEQYF
CDR3nt: TGTGCCAGCAGTTTAGGGAGGACAGGAGAAAAGCTCTACGAGCAGTACTTC

v_gene: TRBV7-2
j_gene: TRBJ1-1
abundance: .
d_gene: TRBD1
len: 15
CDR3aa: CASSLTGTGNTEAFF
CDR3nt: TGTGCCAGCAGCTTAACCGGGACAGGGAACACTGAAGCTTTCTTT

v_gene: TRBV7-2
j_gene: TRBJ1-5
abundance: .
d_gene: TRBD1
len: 14
CDR3aa: CASSMTGPNQPQHF
CDR3nt: TGTGCCAGCAGCATGACAGGGCCCAATCAGCCCCAGCATTTT

v_gene: TRBV5-1
j_gene: TRBJ2-1
abundance: .
d_gene: .
len: 14
CDR3aa: CASRSEYSYNEQFF
CDR3nt: TGCGCCAGCAGAAGCGAATACTCCTACAATGAGCAGTTCTTC

v_gene: TRBV27
j_gene: TRBJ1-2
abundance: .
d_gene: TRBD1
len: 13
CDR3aa: CASTGGATMGYTF
CDR3nt: TGTGCCAGCACAGGGGGCGCGACGATGGGCTACACCTTC

v_gene: TRBV18
j_gene: TRBJ1-2
abundance: .
d_gene: .
len: 14
CDR3aa: CASSAERGEYGYTF
CDR3nt: TGTGCCAGCTCAGCAGAACGGGGGGAATATGGCTACACCTTC

v_gene: TRBV7-9
j_gene: TRBJ2-2
abundance: .
d_gene: .
len: 15
CDR3aa: CASSWSGLNTGELFF
CDR3nt: TGTGCCAGCAGCTGGAGCGGGTTGAACACCGGGGAGCTGTTTTTT

v_gene: TRBV19
j_gene: TRBJ2-1
abundance: .
d_gene: .
len: 15
CDR3aa: CASSSGPSVANEQFF
CDR3nt: TGTGCCAGTAGTTCAGGGCCTAGCGTCGCCAATGAGCAGTTCTTC

v_gene: TRBV2
j_gene: TRBJ1-5
abundance: .
d_gene: .
len: 13
CDR3aa: CASSRDTYQPQHF
CDR3nt: TGTGCCAGCAGTAGGGACACATATCAGCCCCAGCATTTT

v_gene: TRBV7-2
j_gene: TRBJ2-7
abundance: .
d_gene: .
len: 14
CDR3aa: CASSPTGSSYEQYF
CDR3nt: TGTGCCAGCAGTCCTACAGGGAGCTCCTACGAGCAGTACTTC